This T cell receptor beta chain was documented in a study of cytomegalovirus exposure and HLA in healthy donors. Germline trimming cut 6 bases from V and 8 bases from J; bases unmatched to any gene: 7. Germline V gene data show CDR1 as MNHNY and CDR2 as SVGAGI (reference sequence). This CDR3 contains 13 residues. PCR used 60 Vbeta primers and 13 Jbeta primers. Clones were sequenced by immunoSEQ multiplex PCR, and TCRdb holds only the in-frame ones, with some missing. Among approximately 240,000 clones listed, about 80% were seen once. This clone was recorded once. The clonotype was recovered from a woman in her sixties or seventies in good health and CMV-seropositive. V gene TRBV6-6 combines with J gene TRBJ2-1; 7 bases are shared with TRBD2. Sequenced sample: PBMCs. The CDR3 sequence: CASRETSNDEQFF. CDR3 bases: TGTGCCAGCAGAGAGACTAGCAACGATGAGCAGTTCTTC.